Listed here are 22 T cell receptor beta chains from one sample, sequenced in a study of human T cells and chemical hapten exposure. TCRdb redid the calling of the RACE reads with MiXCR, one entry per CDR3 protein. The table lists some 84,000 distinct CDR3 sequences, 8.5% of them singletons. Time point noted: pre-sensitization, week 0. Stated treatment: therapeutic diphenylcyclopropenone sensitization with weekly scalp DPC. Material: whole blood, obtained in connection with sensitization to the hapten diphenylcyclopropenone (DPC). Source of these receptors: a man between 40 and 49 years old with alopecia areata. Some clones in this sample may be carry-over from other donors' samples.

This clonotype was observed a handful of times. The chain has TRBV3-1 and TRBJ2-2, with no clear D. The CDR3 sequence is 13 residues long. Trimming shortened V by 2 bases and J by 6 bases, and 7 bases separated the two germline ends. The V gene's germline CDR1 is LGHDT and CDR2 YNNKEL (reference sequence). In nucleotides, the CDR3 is TGTGCCAGCAGCCAACATCCGCCCGGGGAGCTGTTTTTT. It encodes CASSQHPPGELFF.

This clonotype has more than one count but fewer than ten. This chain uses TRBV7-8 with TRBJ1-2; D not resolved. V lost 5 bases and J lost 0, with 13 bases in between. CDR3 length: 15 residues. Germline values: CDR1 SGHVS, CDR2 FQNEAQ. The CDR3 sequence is CASSPAGQANYGYTF. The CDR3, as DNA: TGTGCCAGCAGCCCGGCCGGTCAAGCTAACTATGGCTACACCTTC.

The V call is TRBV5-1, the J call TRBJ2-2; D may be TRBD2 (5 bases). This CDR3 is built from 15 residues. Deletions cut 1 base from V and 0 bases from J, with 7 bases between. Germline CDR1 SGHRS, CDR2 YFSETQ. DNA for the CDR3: TGCGCCAGCAGCTTGAACGGGACGAACACCGGGGAGCTGTTTTTT. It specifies CASSLNGTNTGELFF. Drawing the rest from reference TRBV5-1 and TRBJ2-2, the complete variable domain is KAGVTQTPRYLIKTRGQQVTLSCSPISGHRSVSWYQQTPGQGLQFLFEYFSETQRNKGNFPGRFSGRQFSNSRSEMNVSTLELGDSALYLCASSLNGTNTGELFFGEGSRLTVL.

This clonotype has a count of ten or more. CDR3 sequence reads: CASTEPGQLDPGYTF. The CDR3, as DNA: TGTGCCAGCACTGAGCCGGGACAGTTGGATCCGGGCTACACCTTC. The genes are TRBV6-2 or TRBV6-3 and TRBJ1-2; 7 positions agree with TRBD1. Germline-derived CDR1 and CDR2 are MNHEY and SVGEGT. V trimming: 7 bases; J trimming: 8 bases; junction bases outside the gene matches: 16. This CDR3 region has 15 residues.

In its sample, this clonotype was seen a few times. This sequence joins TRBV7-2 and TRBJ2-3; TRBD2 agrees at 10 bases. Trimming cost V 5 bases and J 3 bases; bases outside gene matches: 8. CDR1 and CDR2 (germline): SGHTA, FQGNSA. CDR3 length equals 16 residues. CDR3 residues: CASSLGPGLATDTQYF. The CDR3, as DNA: TGTGCCAGCAGCCTAGGGCCGGGACTAGCGACAGATACGCAGTATTTT.

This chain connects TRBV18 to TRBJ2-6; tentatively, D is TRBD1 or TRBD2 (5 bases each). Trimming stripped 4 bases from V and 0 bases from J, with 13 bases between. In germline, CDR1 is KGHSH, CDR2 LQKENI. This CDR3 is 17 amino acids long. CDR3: CASSLNRGSSGANVLTF. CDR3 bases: TGTGCCAGCTCACTAAACCGGGGCTCCTCTGGGGCCAACGTCCTGACTTTC.

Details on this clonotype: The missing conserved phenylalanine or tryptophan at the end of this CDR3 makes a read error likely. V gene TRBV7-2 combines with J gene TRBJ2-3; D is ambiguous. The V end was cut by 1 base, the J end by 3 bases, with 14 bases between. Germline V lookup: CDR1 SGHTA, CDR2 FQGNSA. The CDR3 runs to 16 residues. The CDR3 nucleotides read TGTGCCAGCAGCTTAGAGGGCGGTTCACCGACAGATACGCAGTATCTT. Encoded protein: CASSLEGGSPTDTQYL.

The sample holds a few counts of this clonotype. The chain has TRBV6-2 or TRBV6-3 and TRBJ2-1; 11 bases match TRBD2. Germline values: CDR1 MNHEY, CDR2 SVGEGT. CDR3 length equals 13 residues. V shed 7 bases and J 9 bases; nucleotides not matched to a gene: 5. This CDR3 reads CASTLAGGGEQFF. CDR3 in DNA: TGTGCCAGCACCCTAGCGGGAGGTGGTGAGCAGTTCTTC.

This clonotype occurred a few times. As DNA, the CDR3 is TGTGCCAGTAGTATGCAGCAGGGGTACAATGAGCAGTTCTTC. Its translation is CASSMQQGYNEQFF. The chain combines TRBV19 with TRBJ2-1; D may be TRBD1 (6 bases). Trimming took 3 bases from V and 4 from J, leaving 10 bases between them. Germline V gene lookup returns CDR1 LNHDA and CDR2 SQIVND (reference sequence). This CDR3 has 14 amino acids.

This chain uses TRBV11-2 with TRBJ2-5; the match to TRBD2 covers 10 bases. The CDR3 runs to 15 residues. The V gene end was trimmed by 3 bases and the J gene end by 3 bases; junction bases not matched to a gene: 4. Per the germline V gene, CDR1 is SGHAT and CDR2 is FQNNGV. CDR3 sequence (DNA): TGTGCCAGCAGCTTCGGACTAGCGGAAAAAGAGACCCAGTACTTC. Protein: CASSFGLAEKETQYF.

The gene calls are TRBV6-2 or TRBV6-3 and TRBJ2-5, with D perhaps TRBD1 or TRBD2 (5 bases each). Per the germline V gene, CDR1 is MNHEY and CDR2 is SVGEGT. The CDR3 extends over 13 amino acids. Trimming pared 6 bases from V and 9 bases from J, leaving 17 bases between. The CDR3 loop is CASSRDPVEAQYF. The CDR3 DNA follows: TGTGCCAGCAGCCGGGACCCCGTTGAGGCCCAGTACTTC.

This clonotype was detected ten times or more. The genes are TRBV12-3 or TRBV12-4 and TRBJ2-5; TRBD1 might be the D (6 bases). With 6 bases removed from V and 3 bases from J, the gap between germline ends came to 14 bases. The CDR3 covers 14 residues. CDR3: CASSPQQGEETQYF. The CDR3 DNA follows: TGTGCCAGCAGCCCGCAACAGGGAGAAGAGACCCAGTACTTC.

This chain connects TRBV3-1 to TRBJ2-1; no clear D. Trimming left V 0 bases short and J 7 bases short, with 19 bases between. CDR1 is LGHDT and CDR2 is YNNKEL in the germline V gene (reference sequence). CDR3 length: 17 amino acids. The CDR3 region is CASSQETQSPGLNEQFF. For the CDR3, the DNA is TGTGCCAGCAGCCAAGAAACCCAGAGCCCAGGTCTTAATGAGCAGTTCTTC.

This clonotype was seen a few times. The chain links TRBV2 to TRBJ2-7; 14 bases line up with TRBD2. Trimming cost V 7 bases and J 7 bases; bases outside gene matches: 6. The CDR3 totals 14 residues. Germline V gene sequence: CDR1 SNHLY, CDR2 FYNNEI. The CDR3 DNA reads TGTGCCAGCAAGGGACTAGCGGGAGTGGGTGAGCAGTACGTC. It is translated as CASKGLAGVGEQYV.

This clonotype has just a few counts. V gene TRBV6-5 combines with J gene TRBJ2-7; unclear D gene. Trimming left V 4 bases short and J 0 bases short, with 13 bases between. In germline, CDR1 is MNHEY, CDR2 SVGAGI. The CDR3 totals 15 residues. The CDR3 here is CASSSITFSSYEQYF. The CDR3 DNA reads TGTGCCAGCAGTTCTATAACCTTCAGCTCCTACGAGCAGTACTTC.

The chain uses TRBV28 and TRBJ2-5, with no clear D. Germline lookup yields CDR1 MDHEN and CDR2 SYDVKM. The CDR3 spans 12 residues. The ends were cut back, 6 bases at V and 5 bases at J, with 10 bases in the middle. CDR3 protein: CASSSPKETQYF. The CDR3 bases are TGTGCCAGCAGCTCCCCGAAGGAGACCCAGTACTTC.

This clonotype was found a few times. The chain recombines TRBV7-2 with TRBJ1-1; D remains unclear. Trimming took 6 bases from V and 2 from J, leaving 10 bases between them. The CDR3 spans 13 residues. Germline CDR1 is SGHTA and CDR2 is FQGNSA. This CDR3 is CASREHVNTEAFF. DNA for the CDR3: TGTGCCAGCAGGGAGCATGTCAACACTGAAGCTTTCTTT.

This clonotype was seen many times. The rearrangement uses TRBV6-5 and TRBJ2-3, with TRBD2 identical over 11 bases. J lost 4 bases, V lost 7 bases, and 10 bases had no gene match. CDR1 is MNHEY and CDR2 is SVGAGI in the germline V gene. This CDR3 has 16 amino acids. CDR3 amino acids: CASTSRLAGGSDTQYF. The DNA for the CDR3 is TGTGCCAGCACCTCTCGTCTAGCGGGAGGATCAGATACGCAGTATTTT.

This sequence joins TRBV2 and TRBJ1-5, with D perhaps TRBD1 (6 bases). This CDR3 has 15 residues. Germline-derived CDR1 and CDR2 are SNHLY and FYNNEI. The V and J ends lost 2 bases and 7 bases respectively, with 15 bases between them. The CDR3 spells CASSELTTGRQPQHF. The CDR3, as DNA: TGTGCCAGCAGTGAATTAACGACAGGAAGGCAGCCCCAGCATTTT.

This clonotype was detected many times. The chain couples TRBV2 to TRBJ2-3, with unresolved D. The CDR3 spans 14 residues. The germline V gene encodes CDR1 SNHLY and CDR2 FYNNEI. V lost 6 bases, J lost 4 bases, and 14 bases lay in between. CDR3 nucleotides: TGTGCCAGCAGCTCCGACCCGACCGCAGATACGCAGTATTTT. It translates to CASSSDPTADTQYF. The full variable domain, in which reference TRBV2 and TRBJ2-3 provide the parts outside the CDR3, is EPEVTQTPSHQVTQMGQEVILRCVPISNHLYFYWYRQILGQKVEFLVSFYNNEISEKSEIFDDQFSVERPDGSNFTLKIRSTKLEDSAMYFCASSSDPTADTQYFGPGTRLTVL.

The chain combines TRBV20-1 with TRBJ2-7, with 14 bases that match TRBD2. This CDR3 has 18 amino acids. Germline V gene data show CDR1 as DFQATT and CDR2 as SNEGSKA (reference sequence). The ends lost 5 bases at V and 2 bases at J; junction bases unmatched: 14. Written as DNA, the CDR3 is TGCAGTGCTCTCCGGACTAGCGGGAGGCCCGCCTTCACCTACGAGCAGTACTTC. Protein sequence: CSALRTSGRPAFTYEQYF.

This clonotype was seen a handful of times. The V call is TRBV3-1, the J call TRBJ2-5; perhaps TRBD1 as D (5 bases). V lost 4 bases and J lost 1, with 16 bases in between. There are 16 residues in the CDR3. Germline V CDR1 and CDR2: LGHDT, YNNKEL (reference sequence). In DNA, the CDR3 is TGTGCCAGCAGCCGTATGATTGGGGCAAGCCAAGAGACCCAGTACTTC. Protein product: CASSRMIGASQETQYF.